The rows below give T cell receptor beta chains drawn from one sample of a study of OX40 agonist ivuxolimab in advanced cancers. Produced via immunoSEQ multiplex PCR; TCRdb's table is partial and in-frame only. The table shows some 60,000 clones, with about 85% occurring only once. This specimen consisted of CD4+ or CD8+ T cells sorted from blood, obtained in a trial of the OX40 agonist ivuxolimab. These receptors all stem from an adult with an advanced solid tumor such as melanoma, head and neck, liver or kidney cancer. The CDR3 runs from the conserved cysteine through the conserved F or W. D genes are given only for firm matches. Clone size is stated in some rows and not others, as once, few, many or a class when expanded.

CDR3 length	D gene	clone size	V gene	J gene	CDR3 DNA	CDR3 protein
15	NA	NA	TRBV5-4	TRBJ1-2	TGTGCCAGCAGCCTATACAGGACCGCGAACTATGGCTACACCTTC	CASSLYRTANYGYTF
15	TRBD2	few	TRBV28	TRBJ2-2	TGTGCCAGCAGTTCCGTGGGGAGGGTGACCGGGGAGCTGTTTTTT	CASSSVGRVTGELFF
16	TRBD1	NA	TRBV19	TRBJ1-2	TGTGCCAGTAGTTCCCCCCGGGACAGCAAAAACTGTGGCTACACCTTC	CASSSPRDSKNCGYTF
17	NA	NA	TRBV18	TRBJ2-2	TGTGCCAGCTCACCACCGACTCCAGAATCGAGGACCGGGGAGCTGTTTTTT	CASSPPTPESRTGELFF
16	TRBD1	NA	TRBV5-8	TRBJ1-2	TGTGCCAGCTTTCGGGCAGGGGGCGCTTTGGGCTATGGCTACACCTTC	CASFRAGGALGYGYTF
13	NA	NA	TRBV19	TRBJ1-2	TGTGCCAGTATTGACCGGGACTTCAGTGGCTACACCTTC	CASIDRDFSGYTF
14	TRBD2	NA	TRBV6-1	TRBJ2-1	TGTGCCAGCAGTGCTAGCGGGATAACCAATGAGCAGTTCTTC	CASSASGITNEQFF
14	TRBD1	once	TRBV2	TRBJ2-1	TGTGCCAGCAGTAACAGGGGGTTGTTGGATGAGCAGTTCTTC	CASSNRGLLDEQFF
17	TRBD2	NA	TRBV2	TRBJ2-5	TGTGCCAGCAGAGGGCAGGGTGGGACTAGGCCCGTTGAGACCCAGTACTTC	CASRGQGGTRPVETQYF
15	NA	NA	TRBV28	TRBJ1-5	TGTGCCAGCAGGTTCGTTGGGGGCGGCAATCAGCCCCAGCATTTT	CASRFVGGGNQPQHF
14	TRBD1	NA	TRBV19	TRBJ2-7	TGTGCCAGTAGCGAACAGGGGGCCGGCTACGAGCAGTACTTC	CASSEQGAGYEQYF
15	NA	NA	TRBV6-5	TRBJ1-1	TGTGCCAGCAGTTACGGCGGGGCTACGGACACTGAAGCTTTCTTT	CASSYGGATDTEAFF
14	NA	NA	TRBV7-9	TRBJ1-2	TGTGCCAGCAGCTTAGAACTGATAAGCTATGGCTACACCTTC	CASSLELISYGYTF
12	NA	NA	TRBV28	TRBJ2-7	TGTGCCAGCAGTGTCTGGCGTTACGAGCAGTACTTC	CASSVWRYEQYF
13	NA	NA	TRBV11-3	TRBJ2-1	TGTGCCAGCAGCTACAACAGGGCCAATGAGCAGTTCTTC	CASSYNRANEQFF
13	NA	once	TRBV6-4	TRBJ1-1	TGTGCCACCCGACAGAGGTTAGGGACTGAAGCTTTCTTT	CATRQRLGTEAFF
16	NA	NA	TRBV19	TRBJ2-1	TGTGCCAGTAGCCCTTATGTGGCGGAAGCCTACAATGAGCAGTTCTTC	CASSPYVAEAYNEQFF
17	NA	NA	TRBV7-6	TRBJ1-1	TGTGCCAGCAGCTTAGTGTTTTTGGGAAACATGAACACTGAAGCTTTCTTT	CASSLVFLGNMNTEAFF
14	TRBD2	NA	TRBV5-1	TRBJ2-1	TGCGCCAGCAGCTTGGAGGCGGGAGTCGATGAGCAGTTCTTC	CASSLEAGVDEQFF
17	NA	NA	TRBV28	TRBJ1-3	TGTGCCAGCAGTTTTGGTGCGGGGGAGCTGACAGGAAACACCATATATTTT	CASSFGAGELTGNTIYF
14	TRBD1	once	TRBV28	TRBJ1-2	TGTGCCAGCAGTCAGGGGACAGGGGGCGGTGGCTACACCTTC	CASSQGTGGGGYTF
15	NA	NA	TRBV19	TRBJ1-5	TGTGCCAGTAGTACCGTTACAGGTTCCAATCAGCCCCAGCATTTT	CASSTVTGSNQPQHF
16	TRBD1	few	TRBV6-6	TRBJ1-5	TGTGCCAGCAGTTACTCTGGGACAGGGGGCAATCAGCCCCAGCATTTT	CASSYSGTGGNQPQHF
13	NA	NA	TRBV29-1	TRBJ1-1	TGCAGCGTCTACTTAGGCGGTTCCACTGAAGCTTTCTTT	CSVYLGGSTEAFF
18	NA	NA	TRBV11-2	TRBJ1-2	TGTGCCAGCAGCCCCCGGGGCAGGGCAGGGGACCCGAACTATGGCTACACCTTC	CASSPRGRAGDPNYGYTF
13	NA	NA	TRBV11-3	TRBJ2-1	TGTGCCAGCAGCTTAGGCTCGCAACGAACGCAGTTCTTC	CASSLGSQRTQFF
12	NA	few	TRBV2	TRBJ1-2	TGTGCCAGCACCCCCCTCCAGGTTGGCTACACCTTC	CASTPLQVGYTF
16	TRBD1	NA	TRBV9	TRBJ1-6	TGTGCCAGCAGCCCCGGACAGGGGGCGCCGAATTCACCCCTCCACTTT	CASSPGQGAPNSPLHF
14	TRBD1	once	TRBV6-1	TRBJ1-2	TGTGCCAGCAGTGGCAGGGGGATGGTCGATGGCTACACCTTC	CASSGRGMVDGYTF
15	NA	NA	TRBV2	TRBJ2-7	TGTGCCAGCAGTGGGTTATTGGGGCCGGCGTACGAGCAGTACTTC	CASSGLLGPAYEQYF
14	NA	NA	TRBV19	TRBJ1-1	TGTGCCAGTAGTCCCCGACTGGACAGAACTGAAGCTTTCTTT	CASSPRLDRTEAFF
13	NA	NA	TRBV7-2	TRBJ1-2	TGTGCCAGCAGCCCCGACAGAAACTATGGCTACACCTTC	CASSPDRNYGYTF
12	NA	once	TRBV28	TRBJ2-7	TGTGCCAGCAGGGGGCAGGGCTACGAGCAGTACTTC	CASRGQGYEQYF
17	TRBD1	NA	TRBV6-1	TRBJ2-6	TGTGCCAGCAGCGAAGCCCCGACAGGGATCGGGGCCAACGTCCTGACTTTC	CASSEAPTGIGANVLTF
15	NA	NA	TRBV9	TRBJ2-7	TGTGCCAGCAGCGTTGGGACGGAGAGGGCCTACGAGCAGTACTTC	CASSVGTERAYEQYF
13	TRBD2	NA	TRBV28	TRBJ2-1	TGTGCCAGCAGTACCGGGACTAGCAATGAGCAGTTCTTC	CASSTGTSNEQFF
13	NA	NA	TRBV19	TRBJ1-1	TGTGCCAGTAGTTGGCAGGGTAACACTGAAGCTTTCTTT	CASSWQGNTEAFF
13	NA	few	TRBV25-1	TRBJ1-5	TGTGCCAGCAGCGGACGGAGCAATCAGCCCCAGCATTTT	CASSGRSNQPQHF
15	NA	NA	TRBV19	TRBJ1-3	TGTGCCAGTATACAGGCTCTCAGATCTGGAAACACCATATATTTT	CASIQALRSGNTIYF
14	NA	NA	TRBV6-6	TRBJ1-5	TGTGCCAGCACCTGGGCAGTTAGCAATCAGCCCCAGCATTTT	CASTWAVSNQPQHF
14	TRBD1	NA	TRBV7-9	TRBJ2-7	TGTGCCAGCAGCCCAACCGGACAGGGAGAAGAGCAGTACTTC	CASSPTGQGEEQYF
16	NA	NA	TRBV7-9	TRBJ2-2	TGTGCCAGCAGCTTAAATTGGTTAGCGAACACCGGGGAGCTGTTTTTT	CASSLNWLANTGELFF
11	NA	NA	TRBV30	TRBJ2-3	TGTGCCTGCTCGGACCCAGGCATTGAGTATTTT	CACSDPGIEYF
15	NA	NA	TRBV5-1	TRBJ1-3	TGCGCCAGCAGCTTGGATCAGGGGTCTGGAAACACCATATATTTT	CASSLDQGSGNTIYF
14	TRBD2	NA	TRBV10-3	TRBJ2-7	TGTGCCATCAGTGAGGGGCGGGGAGGGTACGAGCAGTACTTC	CAISEGRGGYEQYF
14	TRBD1	NA	TRBV7-2	TRBJ2-5	TGTGCCAGCAGCACGGACAGGGCCCAAGAGACCCAGTACTTC	CASSTDRAQETQYF
15	NA	NA	TRBV19	TRBJ1-2	TGTGCCAGTAGTATTTCGGCAGGGGAGAACTATGGCTACACCTTC	CASSISAGENYGYTF
15	NA	NA	TRBV9	TRBJ2-1	TGTGCCAGCAGCAGTGCTCATCAGGGGGGCAATGAGCAGCTCTTC	CASSSAHQGGNEQLF
14	TRBD1	few	TRBV30	TRBJ2-7	TGTGCCTGGAGTACGGGACAGGGAAGCTACGAGCAGTACTTC	CAWSTGQGSYEQYF
14	TRBD1	once	TRBV19	TRBJ1-4	TGTGCCAGTAGTAAGACAGGGGGCGTTGAAAAACTGTTTTTT	CASSKTGGVEKLFF
15	TRBD1	NA	TRBV2	TRBJ1-5	TGTGCCAGCAGTGGGGGACAGGGGGCCGGCCAGCCCCAGCATTTT	CASSGGQGAGQPQHF
15	TRBD2	few	TRBV7-2	TRBJ2-3	TGTGCCAGCAGCCAACTAGCGGGAGCACCAGATACGCAGTATTTT	CASSQLAGAPDTQYF
11	NA	NA	TRBV6-1	TRBJ1-4	TGTGCCAGCAGTGAAGGTGAAAAACTGTTTTTT	CASSEGEKLFF
15	NA	NA	TRBV28	TRBJ2-2	TGTGCCAGCAGTTTCACTAGTGTTGGGGTCGGGGAGCTGTTTTTT	CASSFTSVGVGELFF
17	NA	NA	TRBV9	TRBJ2-1	TGTGCCAGCAGCGGCGGACCAGGGGCGGGGGACTACAATGAGCAGTTCTTC	CASSGGPGAGDYNEQFF
16	TRBD2	NA	TRBV28	TRBJ2-7	TGTGCCAGCAGTTCGAGGACTAGCGGGACAATCTACGAGCAGTACTTC	CASSSRTSGTIYEQYF
14	NA	NA	TRBV18	TRBJ2-3	TGTGCCAGCTCATTTCGGCGGGGCACAGATACGCAGTATTTT	CASSFRRGTDTQYF